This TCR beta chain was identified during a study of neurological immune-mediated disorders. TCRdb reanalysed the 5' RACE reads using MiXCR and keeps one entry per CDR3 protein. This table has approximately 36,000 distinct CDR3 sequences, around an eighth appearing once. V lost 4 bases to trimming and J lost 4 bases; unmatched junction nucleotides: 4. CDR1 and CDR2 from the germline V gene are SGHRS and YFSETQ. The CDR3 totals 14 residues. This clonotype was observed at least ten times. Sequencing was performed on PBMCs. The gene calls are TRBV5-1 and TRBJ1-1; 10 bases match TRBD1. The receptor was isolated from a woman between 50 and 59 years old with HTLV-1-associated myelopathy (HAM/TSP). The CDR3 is CASSTGQGVTEAFF. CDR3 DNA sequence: TGCGCCAGCAGCACTGGACAGGGGGTCACTGAAGCTTTCTTT. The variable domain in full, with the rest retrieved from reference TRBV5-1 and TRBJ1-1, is KAGVTQTPRYLIKTRGQQVTLSCSPISGHRSVSWYQQTPGQGLQFLFEYFSETQRNKGNFPGRFSGRQFSNSRSEMNVSTLELGDSALYLCASSTGQGVTEAFFGQGTRLTVV.